This T cell receptor beta chain was captured in a study of a mutant IDH1 vaccine in newly diagnosed glioma. Study-level background: Eight vaccinations went to patients in weeks 1, 3, 5, 7, 11, 15, 19, 23. Onset of vaccination occurred 4-6 weeks following radiotherapy alone, or with temozolomide cycles. Patients had received radiotherapy, temozolomide, or both previously, most receiving both.

The CDR3 sequence is 14 residues long. CDR1 SEHNR and CDR2 FQNEAQ come from the germline V gene (reference sequence). V shed 1 base and J shed 4 bases, with 7 bases lying between them. Remarks on this clone: Its specificity is not known.

The sample's time point: week 11, during vaccination. Each dose of the vaccine consisted of 300 ug of mutant IDH1 20-mer peptide, with topical imiquimod. General study results and limits: Of all patients, approximately 93% showed vaccine-induced immune responses.

TCRdb's copy holds only in-frame clones and misses some; the assay was immunoSEQ multiplex PCR. The table has tens of thousands of clones, about 70% seen once. The TCR sequence derives from a man between 18 and 35 years old with glioma. Some clones in this sample may be carry-over from other donors' samples. Material: peripheral blood mononuclear cells (PBMCs), obtained from a glioma patient whose treatment included an IDH1 peptide vaccine. The chain joins TRBV7-9 to TRBJ1-4; D gene uncertain. CDR3 loop: CASSLDPSNEKLFF. The CDR3, as DNA: TGTGCCAGCAGCTTAGACCCCAGTAATGAAAAACTGTTTTTT.